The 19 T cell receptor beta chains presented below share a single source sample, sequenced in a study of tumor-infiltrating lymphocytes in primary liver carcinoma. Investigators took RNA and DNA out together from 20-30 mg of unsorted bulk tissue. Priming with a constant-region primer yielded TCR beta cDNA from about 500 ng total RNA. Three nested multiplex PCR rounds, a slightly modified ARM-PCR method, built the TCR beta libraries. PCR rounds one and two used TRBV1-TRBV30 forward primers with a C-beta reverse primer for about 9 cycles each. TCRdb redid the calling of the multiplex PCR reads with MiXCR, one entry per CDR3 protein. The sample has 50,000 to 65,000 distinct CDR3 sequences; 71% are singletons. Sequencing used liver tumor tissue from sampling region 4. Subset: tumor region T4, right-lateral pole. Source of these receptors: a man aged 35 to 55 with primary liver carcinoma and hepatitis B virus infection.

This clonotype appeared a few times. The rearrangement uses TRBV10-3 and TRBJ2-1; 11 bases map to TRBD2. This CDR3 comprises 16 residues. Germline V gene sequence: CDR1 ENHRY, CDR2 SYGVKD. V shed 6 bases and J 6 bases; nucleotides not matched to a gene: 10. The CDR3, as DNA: TGTGCCATCAGCCCGGGACTAGCGGAAGGGGTCAATGAGCAGTTCTTC. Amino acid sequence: CAISPGLAEGVNEQFF.

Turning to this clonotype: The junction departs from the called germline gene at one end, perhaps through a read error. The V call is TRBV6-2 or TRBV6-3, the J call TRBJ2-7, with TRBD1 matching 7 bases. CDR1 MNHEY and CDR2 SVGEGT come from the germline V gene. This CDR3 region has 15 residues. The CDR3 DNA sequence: TGTACCAGCAGTTACCACCTAGACAGGGCATACGATCAGTACTTC. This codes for CTSSYHLDRAYDQYF.

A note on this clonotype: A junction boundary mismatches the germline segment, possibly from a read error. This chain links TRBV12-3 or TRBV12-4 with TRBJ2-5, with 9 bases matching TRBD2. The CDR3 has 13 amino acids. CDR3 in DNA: TGTGCGAGCAGCCAACTAGCGGGAGAGACCCAGTACTTC. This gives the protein CASSQLAGETQYF.

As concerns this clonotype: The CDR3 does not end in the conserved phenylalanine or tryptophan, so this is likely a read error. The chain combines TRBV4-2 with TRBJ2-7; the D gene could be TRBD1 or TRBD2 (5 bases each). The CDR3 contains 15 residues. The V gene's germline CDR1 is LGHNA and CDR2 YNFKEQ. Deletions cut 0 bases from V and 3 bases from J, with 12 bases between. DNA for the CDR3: TGTGCCAGCAGCCAAGATAAGGGGAGCGGCTACGAGCAGTACTAT. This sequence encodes CASSQDKGSGYEQYY.

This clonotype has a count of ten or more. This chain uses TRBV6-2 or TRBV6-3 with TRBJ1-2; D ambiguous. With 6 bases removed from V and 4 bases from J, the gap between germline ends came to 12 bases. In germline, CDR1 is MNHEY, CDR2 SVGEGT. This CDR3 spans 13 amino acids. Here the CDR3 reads CASSPRSGYGYTF. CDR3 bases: TGTGCCAGCAGCCCCCGGAGCGGCTATGGCTACACCTTC.

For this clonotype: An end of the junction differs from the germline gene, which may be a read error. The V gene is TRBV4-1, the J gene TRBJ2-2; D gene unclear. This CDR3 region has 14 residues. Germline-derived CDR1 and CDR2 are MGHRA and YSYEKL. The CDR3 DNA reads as TGCGCCAGCTGCCAACTTACACTCTCCGGGGAGCTGTTTTTT. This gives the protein CASCQLTLSGELFF.

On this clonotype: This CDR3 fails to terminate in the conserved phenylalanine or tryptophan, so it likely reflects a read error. The CDR3 region is CSASGGCAMNTEAFI. CDR3 sequence (DNA): TGCAGCGCATCGGGGGGGTGTGCTATGAACACTGAAGCTTTCATT. The V call is TRBV29-1, the J call TRBJ1-1; TRBD1 is a possible D gene (5 bases). In germline, CDR1 is SQVTM, CDR2 ANQGSEA. V was cut by 7 bases and J by 0 bases, with 18 bases left in between. This CDR3 comprises 15 residues.

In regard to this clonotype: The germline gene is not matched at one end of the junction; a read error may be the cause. The chain's CDR3 is CASSLGLEANYVQYF. CDR3 DNA: TGTGCCAGCAGTTTAGGACTGGAGGCCAACTACGTGCAGTACTTC. The chain joins TRBV12-3 or TRBV12-4 to TRBJ2-7, with a tentative D call TRBD2 (5 bases). This CDR3 is 15 amino acids long.

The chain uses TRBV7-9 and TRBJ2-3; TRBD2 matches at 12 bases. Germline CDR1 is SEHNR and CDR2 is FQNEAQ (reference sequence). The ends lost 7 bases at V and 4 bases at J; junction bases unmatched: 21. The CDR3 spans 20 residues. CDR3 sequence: CASNWPPGLAGGPASDTQYF. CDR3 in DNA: TGTGCCAGCAACTGGCCCCCGGGACTAGCGGGTGGGCCGGCTTCAGATACGCAGTATTTT.

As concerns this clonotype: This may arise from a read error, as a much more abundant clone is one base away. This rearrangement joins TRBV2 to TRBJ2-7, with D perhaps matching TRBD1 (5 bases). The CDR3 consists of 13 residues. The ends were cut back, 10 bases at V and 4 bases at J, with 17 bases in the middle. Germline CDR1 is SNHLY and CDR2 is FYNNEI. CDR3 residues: CAINARAGYEQYF. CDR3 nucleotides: TGTGCCATCAACGCCAGGGCAGGATACGAGCAGTACTTC.

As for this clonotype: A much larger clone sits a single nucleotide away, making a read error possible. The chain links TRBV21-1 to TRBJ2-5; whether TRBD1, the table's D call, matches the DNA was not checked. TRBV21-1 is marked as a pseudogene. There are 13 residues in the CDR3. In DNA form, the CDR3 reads TGTGCCAGCAGCAAAGCGGGCAGGGTTACCCAGTGCTTC. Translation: CASSKAGRVTQCF.

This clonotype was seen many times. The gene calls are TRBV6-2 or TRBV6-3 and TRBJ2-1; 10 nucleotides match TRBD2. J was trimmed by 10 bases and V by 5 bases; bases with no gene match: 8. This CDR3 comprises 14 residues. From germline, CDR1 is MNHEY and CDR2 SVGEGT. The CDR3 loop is CASSTRTSGEEQFF. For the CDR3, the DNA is TGTGCCAGCAGTACAAGGACTAGCGGTGAAGAGCAGTTCTTC.

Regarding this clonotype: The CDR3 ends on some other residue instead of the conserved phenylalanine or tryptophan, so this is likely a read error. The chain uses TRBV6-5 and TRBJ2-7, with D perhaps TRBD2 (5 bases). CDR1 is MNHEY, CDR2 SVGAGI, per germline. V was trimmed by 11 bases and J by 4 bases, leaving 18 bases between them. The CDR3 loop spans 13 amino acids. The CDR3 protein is CAAHSGGAYEQYL. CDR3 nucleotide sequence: TGTGCCGCCCACTCCGGAGGCGCGTACGAGCAGTACCTC.

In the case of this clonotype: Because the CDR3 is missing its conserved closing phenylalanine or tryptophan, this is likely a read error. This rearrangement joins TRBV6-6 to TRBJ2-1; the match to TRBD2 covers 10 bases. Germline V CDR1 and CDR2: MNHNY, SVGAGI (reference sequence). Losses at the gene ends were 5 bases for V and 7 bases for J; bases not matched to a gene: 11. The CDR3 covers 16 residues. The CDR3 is CASSHNPAGGENEQFL. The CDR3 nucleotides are TGTGCCAGCAGTCACAACCCAGCGGGAGGGGAGAATGAGCAGTTCTTA.

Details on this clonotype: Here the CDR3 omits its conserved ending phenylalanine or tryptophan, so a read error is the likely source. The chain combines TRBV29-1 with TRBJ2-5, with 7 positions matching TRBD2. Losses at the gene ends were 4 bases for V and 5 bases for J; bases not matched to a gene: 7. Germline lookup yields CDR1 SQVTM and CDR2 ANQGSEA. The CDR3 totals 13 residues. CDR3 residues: CSVGGRVAETQYL. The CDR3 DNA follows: TGCAGCGTTGGTGGGAGGGTCGCTGAGACCCAGTACCTC.

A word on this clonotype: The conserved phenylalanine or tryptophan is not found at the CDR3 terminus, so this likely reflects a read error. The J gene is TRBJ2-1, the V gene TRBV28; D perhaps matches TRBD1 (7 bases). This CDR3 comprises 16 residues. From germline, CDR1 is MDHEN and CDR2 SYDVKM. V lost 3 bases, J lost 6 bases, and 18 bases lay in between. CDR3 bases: TGTGCCAGCAGTTTGGGAGTTTACAGGGGAGGCAATGAGCAGTTCTTA. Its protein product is CASSLGVYRGGNEQFL.

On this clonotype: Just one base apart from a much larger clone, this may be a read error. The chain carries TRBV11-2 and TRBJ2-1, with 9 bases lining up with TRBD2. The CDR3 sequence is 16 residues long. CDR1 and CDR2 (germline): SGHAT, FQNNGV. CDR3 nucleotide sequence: TGTGCCATCAGCTCGGGCCCCAGCGGGAGGATCTTTGAGCAGTTCTTC. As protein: CAISSGPSGRIFEQFF.

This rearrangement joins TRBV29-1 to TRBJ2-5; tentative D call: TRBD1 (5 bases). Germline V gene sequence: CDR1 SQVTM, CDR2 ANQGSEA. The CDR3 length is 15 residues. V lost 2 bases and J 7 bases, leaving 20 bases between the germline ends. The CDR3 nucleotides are TGCAGCGTTGAAACGGACAAGGGGCGAGGTGTGACCCAGTACTTC. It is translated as CSVETDKGRGVTQYF.

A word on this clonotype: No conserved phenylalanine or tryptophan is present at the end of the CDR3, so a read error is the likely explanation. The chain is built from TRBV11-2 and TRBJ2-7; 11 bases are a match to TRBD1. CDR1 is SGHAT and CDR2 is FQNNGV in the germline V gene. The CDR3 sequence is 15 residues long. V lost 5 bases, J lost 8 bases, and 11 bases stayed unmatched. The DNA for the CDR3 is TGTGCCAGCAGCCAAGGGACAGGGGGAACATACAAGCAGTACTTA. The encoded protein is CASSQGTGGTYKQYL.